The text below deals with one T cell receptor beta chain. Its antigen is still unknown. Germline loops: CDR1 SGHVS, CDR2 FQNEAQ. Trimming took 4 bases from V and 6 from J; bases not matched to a gene: 4. The CDR3 loop spans 13 amino acids. The assay was immunoSEQ multiplex PCR, and TCRdb's table has in-frame clones only and misses some. This table has more than 140,000 clones, approximately 89% appearing once. The sample comes from a study of T cell responses to AZD1222 COVID-19 vaccine. Study as a whole: Investigators merged groups given second doses at roughly 4 or roughly 12 weeks. Study-wide results and limits: Targeting of unmutated variant regions was reportedly seen in nearly half of spike-specific TCRs. Repertoires were sampled only after the peak T cell response. Along spike, vaccine-associated CD4 TCRs were found throughout, with dominance at 160-218 and 743-854.

The sequences come from peripheral blood, collected on day 0 of AZD1222 vaccination. This TCR derives from an adult in good health. The rearrangement joins TRBV7-8 to TRBJ2-7; TRBD1 aligns across 9 bases. The DNA of the CDR3 is TGTGCCAGCAGCTCCGGACAGGGGATCGAGCAGTACTTC. Protein: CASSSGQGIEQYF.